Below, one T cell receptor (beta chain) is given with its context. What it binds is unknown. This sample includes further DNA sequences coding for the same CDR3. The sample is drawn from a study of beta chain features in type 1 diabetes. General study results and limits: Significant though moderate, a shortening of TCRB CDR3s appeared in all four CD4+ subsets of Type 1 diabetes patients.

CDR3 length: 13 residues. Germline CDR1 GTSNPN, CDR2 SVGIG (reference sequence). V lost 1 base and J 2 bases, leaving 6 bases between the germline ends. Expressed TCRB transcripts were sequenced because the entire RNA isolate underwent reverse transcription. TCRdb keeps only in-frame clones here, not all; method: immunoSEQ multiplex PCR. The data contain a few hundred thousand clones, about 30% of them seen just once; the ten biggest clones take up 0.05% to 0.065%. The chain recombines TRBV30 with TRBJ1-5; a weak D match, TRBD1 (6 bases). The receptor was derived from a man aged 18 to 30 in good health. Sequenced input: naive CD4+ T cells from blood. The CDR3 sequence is CAWSDRGNQPQHF. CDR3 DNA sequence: TGTGCCTGGAGTGACAGGGGCAATCAGCCCCAGCATTTT.